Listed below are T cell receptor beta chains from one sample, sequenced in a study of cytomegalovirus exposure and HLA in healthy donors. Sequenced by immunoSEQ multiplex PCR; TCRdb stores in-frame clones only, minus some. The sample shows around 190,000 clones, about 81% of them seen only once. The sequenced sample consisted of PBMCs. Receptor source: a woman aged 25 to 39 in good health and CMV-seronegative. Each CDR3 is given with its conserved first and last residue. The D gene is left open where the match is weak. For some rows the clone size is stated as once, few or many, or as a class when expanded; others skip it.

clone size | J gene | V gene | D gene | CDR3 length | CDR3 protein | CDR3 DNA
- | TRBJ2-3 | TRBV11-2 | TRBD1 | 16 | CASRPTGTGLPDTQYF | TGTGCCAGCAGACCAACCGGGACAGGGCTCCCAGATACGCAGTATTTT
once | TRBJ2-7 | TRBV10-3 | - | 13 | CAIRQASSYEQYF | TGTGCCATTCGGCAGGCGAGCTCCTACGAGCAGTACTTC
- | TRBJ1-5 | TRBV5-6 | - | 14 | CASSPGPGDQPQHF | TGTGCCAGCAGCCCGGGTCCAGGGGATCAGCCCCAGCATTTT
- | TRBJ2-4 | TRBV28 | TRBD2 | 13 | CASSPGGPSIQYF | TGTGCCAGCAGCCCGGGGGGGCCGAGCATTCAGTACTTC
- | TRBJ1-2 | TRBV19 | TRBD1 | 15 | CASSKQDRPTGGYTF | TGTGCCAGTAGTAAACAGGACAGGCCAACTGGTGGCTACACCTTC
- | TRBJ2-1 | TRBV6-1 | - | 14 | CAIPPTDYYNEQFF | TGTGCCATCCCCCCCACTGACTACTACAATGAGCAGTTCTTC
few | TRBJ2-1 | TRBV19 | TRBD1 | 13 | CASTNRGQDEQFF | TGTGCCAGTACCAACAGGGGGCAGGATGAGCAGTTCTTC
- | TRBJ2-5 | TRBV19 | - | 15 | CASSRQAWYQETQYF | TGTGCCAGTAGCCGACAGGCCTGGTACCAAGAGACCCAGTACTTC
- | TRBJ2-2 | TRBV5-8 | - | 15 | CASGYTRVNTGELFF | TGTGCCAGCGGATATACTAGAGTTAACACCGGGGAGCTGTTTTTT
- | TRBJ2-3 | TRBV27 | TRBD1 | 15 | CASSDRDRSTDTQYF | TGTGCCAGCAGTGACCGGGACAGGAGCACAGATACGCAGTATTTT
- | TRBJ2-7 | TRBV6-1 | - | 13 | CASRPGLTYEQYF | TGTGCCAGCAGACCGGGACTTACCTACGAGCAGTACTTC
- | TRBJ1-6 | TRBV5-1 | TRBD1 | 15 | CASSPSDRYNSPLHF | TGCGCCAGCAGCCCTTCGGACAGGTATAATTCACCCCTCCACTTT
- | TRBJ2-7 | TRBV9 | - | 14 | CASSVGSEGYEQYF | TGTGCCAGCAGCGTAGGTAGCGAGGGCTACGAGCAGTACTTC
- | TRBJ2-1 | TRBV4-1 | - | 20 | CASSQRLDADYRSSYNEQFF | TGCGCCAGCAGCCAAAGGTTGGACGCGGACTACCGAAGCTCCTACAATGAGCAGTTCTTC
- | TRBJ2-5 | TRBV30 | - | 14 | CAWSVEGRWETQYF | TGTGCCTGGAGTGTAGAAGGGAGGTGGGAGACCCAGTACTTC
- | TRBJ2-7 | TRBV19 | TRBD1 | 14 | CASSIRGQSYEQYF | TGTGCCAGTAGTATTCGGGGACAGTCCTACGAGCAGTACTTC
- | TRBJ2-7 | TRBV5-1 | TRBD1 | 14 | CASSVTGTGGEQYF | TGCGCCAGCAGCGTGACCGGGACAGGGGGCGAGCAGTACTTC
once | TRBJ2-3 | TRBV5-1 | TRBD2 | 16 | CASSLPGGRVPDTQYF | TGCGCCAGCAGCTTGCCTGGCGGGAGGGTCCCAGATACGCAGTATTTT
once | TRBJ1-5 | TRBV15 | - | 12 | CATSPRNQPQHF | TGTGCCACCAGTCCCAGGAATCAGCCCCAGCATTTT
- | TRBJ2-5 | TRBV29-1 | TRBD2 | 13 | CSVGTSGRGHLNF | TGCAGCGTCGGGACTAGCGGGAGGGGCCATCTCAACTTC
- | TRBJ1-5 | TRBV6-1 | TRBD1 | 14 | CASRYRGSYQPQHF | TGTGCCAGCAGGTACAGGGGGTCGTATCAGCCCCAGCATTTT
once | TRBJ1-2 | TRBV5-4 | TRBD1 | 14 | CASRRTGNNYGYTF | TGTGCCAGCCGCCGGACAGGGAATAACTATGGCTACACCTTC
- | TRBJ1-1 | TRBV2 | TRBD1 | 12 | CASSERQGRAFF | TGTGCCAGCAGTGAGAGACAGGGTAGAGCTTTCTTT
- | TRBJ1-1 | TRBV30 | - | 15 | CAWSRTAQGITEAFF | TGTGCCTGGAGCCGTACAGCGCAGGGAATAACTGAAGCTTTCTTT
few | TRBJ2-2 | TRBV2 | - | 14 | CASIGGGVTGELFF | TGTGCCAGCATCGGAGGCGGGGTGACCGGGGAGCTGTTTTTT
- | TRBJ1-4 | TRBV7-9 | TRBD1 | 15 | CASSLPGGGGEKLFF | TGTGCCAGCAGCTTACCGGGAGGGGGCGGTGAAAAACTGTTTTTT
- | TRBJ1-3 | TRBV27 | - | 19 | CASRVRPRTPQSSGNTIYF | TGTGCCAGCAGAGTCCGCCCTCGGACTCCTCAGTCCTCTGGAAACACCATATATTTT
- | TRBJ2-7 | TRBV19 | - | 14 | CASKRDTGSYEQYF | TGTGCCAGTAAACGAGATACAGGTTCCTACGAGCAGTACTTC
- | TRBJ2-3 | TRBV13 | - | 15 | CASSLVAEITDTQYF | TGTGCCAGCAGCTTAGTCGCCGAGATCACAGATACGCAGTATTTT
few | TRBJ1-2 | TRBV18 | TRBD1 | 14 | CASSPSGQDYGYTF | TGTGCCAGCTCACCGTCGGGACAGGACTATGGCTACACCTTC
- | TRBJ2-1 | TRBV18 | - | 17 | CASSPMVRGSSYNEQFF | TGTGCCAGCTCACCGATGGTACGGGGAAGCTCCTACAATGAGCAGTTCTTC
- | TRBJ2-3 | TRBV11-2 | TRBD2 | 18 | CASSLGLIAGSLTDTQYF | TGTGCCAGCAGCTTAGGTTTAATAGCGGGGAGTCTCACAGATACGCAGTATTTT
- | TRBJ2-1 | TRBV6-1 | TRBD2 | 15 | CASSDAGLGVFEQFF | TGTGCCAGCAGTGACGCGGGACTAGGGGTGTTTGAGCAGTTCTTC
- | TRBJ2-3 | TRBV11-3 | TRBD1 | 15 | CASSLDGTGTDTQYF | TGTGCCAGCAGCTTAGACGGGACAGGCACAGATACGCAGTATTTT
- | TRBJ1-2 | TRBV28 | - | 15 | CASSLPLDANYGYTF | TGTGCCAGCAGTTTACCTCTAGACGCTAACTATGGCTACACCTTC
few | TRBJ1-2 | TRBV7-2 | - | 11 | CASSIARGYTF | TGTGCCAGCAGCATCGCGCGCGGCTACACCTTC
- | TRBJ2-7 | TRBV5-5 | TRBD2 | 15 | CASSGLAGSSYEQYF | TGTGCCAGCTCGGGACTAGCGGGCTCCTCCTACGAGCAGTACTTC
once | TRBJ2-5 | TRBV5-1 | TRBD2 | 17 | CASSLEGLAGVGKTQYF | TGCGCCAGCAGCTTGGAGGGGCTAGCGGGAGTGGGAAAGACCCAGTACTTC
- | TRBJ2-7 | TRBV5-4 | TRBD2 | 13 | CASSTSGTYEQYF | TGTGCCAGCAGCACTAGCGGGACCTACGAGCAGTACTTC
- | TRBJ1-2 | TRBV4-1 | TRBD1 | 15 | CASSHPQGPNYGYTF | TGCGCCAGCAGCCACCCACAGGGGCCTAACTATGGCTACACCTTC
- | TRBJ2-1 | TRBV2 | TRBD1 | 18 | CASIPKIFLSTGGNEQFF | TGTGCCAGCATCCCCAAGATATTTTTGAGTACAGGGGGCAATGAGCAGTTCTTC
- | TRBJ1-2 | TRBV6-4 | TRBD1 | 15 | CASSDAAGGGYGYTF | TGTGCCAGCAGTGATGCCGCAGGGGGCGGCTATGGCTACACCTTC
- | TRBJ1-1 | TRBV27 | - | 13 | CASSLSRNTEAFF | TGTGCCAGCAGTTTATCCAGGAACACTGAAGCTTTCTTT
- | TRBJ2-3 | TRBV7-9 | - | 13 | CASSLHSADTQYF | TGTGCCAGCAGCCTTCATTCAGCAGATACGCAGTATTTT
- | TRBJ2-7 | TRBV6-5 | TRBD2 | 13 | CASRVSSGGEQYF | TGTGCTTCCCGGGTGTCCTCGGGGGGAGAGCAGTACTTC
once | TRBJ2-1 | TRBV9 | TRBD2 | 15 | CASSVVSGSFNEQFF | TGTGCCAGCAGCGTAGTCAGCGGGAGTTTCAATGAGCAGTTCTTC
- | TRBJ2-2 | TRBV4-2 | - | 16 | CASSPPGLGITGELFF | TGTGCCAGCAGCCCCCCCGGACTGGGAATCACCGGGGAGCTGTTTTTT
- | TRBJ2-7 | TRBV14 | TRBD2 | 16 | CASSQIAGQSSYEQYF | TGTGCCAGCAGCCAGATAGCGGGACAAAGCTCCTACGAGCAGTACTTC
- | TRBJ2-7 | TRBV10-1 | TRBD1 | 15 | CASSETGTGLGEQYF | TGCGCCAGCAGTGAAACCGGGACAGGGTTAGGCGAGCAGTACTTC
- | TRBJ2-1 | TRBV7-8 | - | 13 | CASSLGRVNEQFF | TGTGCCAGCAGCTTAGGGAGGGTCAATGAGCAGTTCTTC
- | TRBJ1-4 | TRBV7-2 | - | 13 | CASSDAPGGKLFF | TGTGCCAGCAGCGATGCGCCAGGCGGGAAACTGTTTTTT
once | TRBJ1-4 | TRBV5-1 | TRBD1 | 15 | CASSSWDSTNEKLFF | TGCGCCAGCAGCTCTTGGGACAGTACTAATGAAAAACTGTTTTTT
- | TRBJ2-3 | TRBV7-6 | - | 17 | CASSSLPGRGHTDTQYF | TGTGCCAGCAGCTCCCTCCCGGGCAGGGGCCACACAGATACGCAGTATTTT
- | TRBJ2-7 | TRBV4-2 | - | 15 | CASSQDMAGWNEQYF | TGTGCCAGCAGCCAAGATATGGCAGGGTGGAACGAGCAGTACTTC
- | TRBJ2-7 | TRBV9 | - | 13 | CASGGGEAYEQYF | TGTGCCAGCGGAGGGGGGGAGGCCTACGAGCAGTACTTC
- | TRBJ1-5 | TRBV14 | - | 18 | CASSTGFGRRCSNQPQHF | TGTGCCAGCAGCACAGGGTTCGGACGGAGATGTAGCAATCAGCCCCAGCATTTT
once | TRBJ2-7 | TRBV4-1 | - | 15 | CASSQDPGHFYEQYF | TGCGCCAGCAGCCAAGATCCGGGACACTTCTACGAGCAGTACTTC